This T cell receptor beta chain was profiled in a study of OX40 agonist ivuxolimab in advanced cancers. V gave up 5 bases and J gave up 4 bases, with 12 bases separating them. This CDR3 spans 13 amino acids. Per germline, CDR1 MDHEN and CDR2 SYDVKM. Clones were sequenced by immunoSEQ multiplex PCR, and TCRdb holds only the in-frame ones, with some missing. The repertoire has approximately 17,000 clones, approximately 78% of them found once; the top ten carry 2% to 2.5%. The source material was CD4+ or CD8+ T cells sorted from blood, sampled in a trial of the OX40 agonist ivuxolimab. This TCR came from an adult with an advanced solid tumor such as melanoma, head and neck, liver or kidney cancer. The V call is TRBV28, the J call TRBJ2-7, with D maybe TRBD2 (6 bases). CDR3 protein: CASSLGLSYEQYF. The CDR3 nucleotides read TGTGCCAGCAGTCTGGGACTGTCTTACGAGCAGTACTTC.